This T cell receptor beta chain appears in the sequencing data of a study of T cell responses to AZD1222 COVID-19 vaccine. Study-level results: The study found Spike-specific TCR breadth and depth rose after two AZD1222 doses. Only six individuals given AZD1222 were seropositive at baseline.

This CDR3 has 14 amino acids. V was pared by 4 bases and J by 2 bases, with 13 bases between. The germline gives CDR1 SGDLS, CDR2 YYNGEE. This clone was detected once. As yet, its antigen is unknown. TCRdb keeps only in-frame clones here, not all; method: immunoSEQ multiplex PCR. The sample lists about 150,000 clones, roughly 90% seen once, with more than 3% in the top ten. Material: peripheral blood, obtained 28 days after the second AZD1222 dose. The receptor's source is an adult who received the AZD1222 COVID-19 vaccine. This chain connects TRBV9 to TRBJ2-7; no definite D call. CDR3 in DNA: TGTGCCAGCAGCCCAGGCCGGGCGGCCTACGAGCAGTACTTC. As protein: CASSPGRAAYEQYF.